The clone carrying this TCR beta chain occurred many times. Antigen: not known. The V end lost 7 bases, the J end lost 5 bases, and 14 bases lay between the germline ends. CDR1 is SNHLY, CDR2 FYNNEI, per germline. This CDR3 region has 13 residues. TCRdb redid the calling of the 5' RACE reads with MiXCR, one entry per CDR3 protein. The sample contains roughly 150,000 distinct CDR3 sequences, roughly 13% of which appear only once. This record comes from a study of T-cell memory formation after mild COVID-19. As for the study in general: TCR clusters largely stayed donor specific.

General observations from the study: Contracting clones from day 15 to 85 showed balanced CD4/CD8; later expanders favored CD4+. Of the contracting clones, CD4+ ones lay mainly in CM and EM, and CD8+ ones in EMRA. A subset of responding clones appeared in pre-infection memory, suggesting cross-reactive memory joined.

The sequenced sample was PBMCs or a T cell subset sorted from them (not recorded which). The TCR comes from a man between 18 and 35 years old who had mild COVID-19 (a few samples of this study predate the infection). Cell type and time point are not known. The rearrangement uses TRBV2 and TRBJ1-1; D might be TRBD1 (5 bases). CDR3 loop: CASMRFWGTEAFF. The CDR3, as DNA: TGTGCCAGCATGAGATTCTGGGGGACTGAAGCTTTCTTT.